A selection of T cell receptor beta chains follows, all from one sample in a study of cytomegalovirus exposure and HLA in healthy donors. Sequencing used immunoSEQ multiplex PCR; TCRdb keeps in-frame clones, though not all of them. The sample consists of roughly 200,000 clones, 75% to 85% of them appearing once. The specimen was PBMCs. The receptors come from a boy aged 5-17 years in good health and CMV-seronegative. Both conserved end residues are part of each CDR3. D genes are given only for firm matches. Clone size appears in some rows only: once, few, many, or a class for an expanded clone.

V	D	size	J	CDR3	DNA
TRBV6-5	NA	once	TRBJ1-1	CASRFRRENTEAFF	TGTGCCAGCAGATTTCGCCGGGAGAACACTGAAGCTTTCTTT
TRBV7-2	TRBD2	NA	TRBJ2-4	CASSSTSGSLVIQYF	TGTGCCAGCAGCTCGACTAGCGGGAGTCTGGTCATTCAGTACTTC
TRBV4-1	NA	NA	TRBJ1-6	CASSQLDLVPRLNSPLHF	TGCGCCAGCAGCCAATTAGACTTAGTGCCGCGTCTAAATTCACCCCTCCACTTT
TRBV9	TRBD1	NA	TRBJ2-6	CASSAPGGGGANVLTF	TGTGCCAGCAGCGCCCCAGGGGGTGGCGGGGCCAACGTCCTGACTTTC
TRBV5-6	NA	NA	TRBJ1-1	CASSFTQGRVLYTEAFF	TGTGCCAGCAGCTTTACCCAGGGTAGGGTCCTCTACACTGAAGCTTTCTTT
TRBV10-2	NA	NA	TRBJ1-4	CASSGFPDTATNEKLFF	TGCGCCAGCAGTGGATTTCCGGACACCGCAACTAATGAAAAACTGTTTTTT
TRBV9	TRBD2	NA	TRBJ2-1	CASSVAEREWSYNEQFF	TGTGCCAGCAGCGTAGCTGAGCGGGAGTGGTCCTACAATGAGCAGTTCTTC
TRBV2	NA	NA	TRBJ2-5	CASSESRTWETQYF	TGTGCCAGCAGTGAATCTAGGACTTGGGAGACCCAGTACTTC
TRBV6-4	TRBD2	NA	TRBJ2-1	CASSPSGVGNEQFF	TGTGCCAGCAGTCCTAGCGGGGTGGGAAATGAGCAGTTCTTC
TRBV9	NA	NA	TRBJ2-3	CASSGPPIADTQYF	TGTGCCAGCAGCGGACCCCCTATAGCGGATACGCAGTATTTT
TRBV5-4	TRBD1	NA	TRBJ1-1	CASSLVTGDHTEAFF	TGTGCCAGCAGCTTGGTCACAGGGGATCACACTGAAGCTTTCTTT
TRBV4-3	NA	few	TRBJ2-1	CASSQDTGRSYNEQFF	TGCGCCAGCAGCCAAGATACAGGCCGCTCCTACAATGAGCAGTTCTTC
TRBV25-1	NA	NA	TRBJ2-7	CASSKTGYEQYF	TGTGCCAGCAGTAAGACAGGATACGAGCAGTACTTC
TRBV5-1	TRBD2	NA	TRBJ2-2	CASSWEGLADGELFF	TGCGCCAGCAGCTGGGAGGGACTAGCGGACGGGGAGCTGTTTTTT
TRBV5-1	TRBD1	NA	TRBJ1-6	CASSVDRGADSPLHF	TGCGCCAGCAGCGTCGACAGGGGAGCGGATTCACCCCTCCACTTT
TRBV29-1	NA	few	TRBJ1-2	CSVGRGGWSYGYTF	TGCAGCGTTGGTAGGGGGGGCTGGAGCTATGGCTACACCTTC
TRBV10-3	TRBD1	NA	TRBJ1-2	CAIMGQGDGYTF	TGTGCCATCATGGGACAGGGGGACGGCTACACCTTC
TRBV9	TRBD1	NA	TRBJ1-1	CASSATSYRGENTEAFF	TGTGCCAGCAGCGCAACAAGTTACAGGGGAGAGAACACTGAAGCTTTCTTT
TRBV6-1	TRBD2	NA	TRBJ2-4	CASSEGLAVIQYF	TGTGCCAGCAGTGAAGGACTAGCCGTCATTCAGTACTTC
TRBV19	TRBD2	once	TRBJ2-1	CASRGLAGVGNEQFF	TGTGCCAGTAGGGGACTAGCGGGAGTAGGGAATGAGCAGTTCTTC
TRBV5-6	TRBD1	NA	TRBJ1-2	CASSHTTGTGYGYTF	TGTGCCAGCAGCCATACCACCGGGACAGGGTATGGCTACACCTTC
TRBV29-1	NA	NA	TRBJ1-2	CSVVGGTRGPRGYTF	TGCAGCGTTGTGGGTGGGACTCGAGGGCCGCGGGGCTACACCTTC
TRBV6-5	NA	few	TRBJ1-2	CASSYSSSIQDYGYTF	TGTGCCAGCAGTTACTCGAGCAGTATCCAGGACTATGGCTACACCTTC
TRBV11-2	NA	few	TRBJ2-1	CASSPAHDEQFF	TGTGCCAGCAGCCCCGCGCATGATGAGCAGTTCTTC
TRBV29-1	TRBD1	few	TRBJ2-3	CSVEDRQGSTDTQYF	TGCAGCGTTGAAGATCGACAGGGTAGCACAGATACGCAGTATTTT
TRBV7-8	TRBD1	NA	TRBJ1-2	CASSLSSTGSFYGYTF	TGTGCCAGCAGCTTATCCTCGACAGGGAGCTTCTATGGCTACACCTTC
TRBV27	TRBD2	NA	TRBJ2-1	CASSHTSGRTYNEQFF	TGTGCCAGCAGCCATACTAGCGGGAGGACCTACAATGAGCAGTTCTTC
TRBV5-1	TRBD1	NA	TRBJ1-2	CASSSGTGRVRGYTF	TGCGCCAGCAGCTCAGGGACAGGGAGGGTCCGGGGCTACACCTTC
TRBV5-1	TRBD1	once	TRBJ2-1	CASSPGQGTYNEQFF	TGCGCCAGCAGCCCTGGACAGGGGACCTACAATGAGCAGTTCTTC
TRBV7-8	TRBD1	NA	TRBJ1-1	CASSLATGVNTEAFF	TGTGCCAGCAGCTTAGCCACAGGGGTGAACACTGAAGCTTTCTTT
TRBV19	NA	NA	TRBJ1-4	CASVSRLNEKLFF	TGTGCCAGTGTTTCCAGGCTTAATGAAAAACTGTTTTTT
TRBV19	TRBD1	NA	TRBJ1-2	CASSIRGQGTPANYGYTF	TGTGCCAGTAGTATACGGGGACAGGGGACACCAGCTAACTATGGCTACACCTTC
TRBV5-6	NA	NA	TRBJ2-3	CATGTNTDTQYF	TGTGCCACAGGGACAAACACAGATACGCAGTATTTT
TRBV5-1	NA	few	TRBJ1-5	CASSLEAGNQPQHF	TGCGCCAGCAGCTTGGAGGCAGGGAATCAGCCCCAGCATTTT
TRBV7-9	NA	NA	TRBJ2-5	CSSSLVPSAQETQYF	TGTTCCAGCAGCTTAGTCCCTAGCGCCCAAGAGACCCAGTACTTC
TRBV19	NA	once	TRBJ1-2	CASSSTGGAGYGYTF	TGTGCCAGTAGTAGCACTGGGGGCGCAGGTTATGGCTACACCTTC
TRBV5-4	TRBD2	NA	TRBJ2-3	CAISGERGGSIDTQYF	TGTGCCATCAGTGGAGAACGGGGGGGGTCAATAGATACGCAGTATTTT
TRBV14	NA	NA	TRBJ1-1	CASSQAGHSNTEAFF	TGTGCCAGCAGCCAAGCGGGACATTCGAACACTGAAGCTTTCTTT
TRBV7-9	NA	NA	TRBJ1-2	CSSSLGGIYGYTF	TGTTCCAGCAGCTTAGGAGGGATCTATGGCTACACCTTC
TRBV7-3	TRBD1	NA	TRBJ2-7	CASSLWGQGNYEQYF	TGTGCCAGCAGCTTATGGGGACAGGGGAACTACGAGCAGTACTTC
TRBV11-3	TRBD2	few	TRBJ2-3	CASSLEGSGRVTQYF	TGTGCCAGCAGCTTGGAAGGTAGCGGGAGGGTTACGCAGTATTTT
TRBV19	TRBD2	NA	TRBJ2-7	CASSINPSLADSYEQYF	TGTGCCAGTAGTATAAACCCCTCACTAGCGGACTCCTACGAGCAGTACTTC
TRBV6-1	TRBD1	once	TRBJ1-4	CASTSGTGNEKLFF	TGTGCCAGCACATCCGGGACAGGGAATGAAAAACTGTTTTTT
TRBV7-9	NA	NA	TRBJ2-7	CASSLVREIRHF	TGTGCCAGCAGCTTAGTCCGGGAGATTCGGCACTTC
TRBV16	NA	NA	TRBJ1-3	CASSQSQVSSGNTIYF	TGTGCCAGCAGCCAATCTCAAGTTAGCTCTGGAAACACCATATATTTT
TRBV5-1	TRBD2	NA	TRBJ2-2	CASSAKILGLAGSGELFF	TGCGCCAGCAGCGCTAAAATTTTAGGACTAGCGGGATCCGGGGAGCTGTTTTTT
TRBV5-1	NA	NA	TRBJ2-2	CASGWTNGELFF	TGCGCCAGCGGATGGACAAACGGGGAGCTGTTTTTT
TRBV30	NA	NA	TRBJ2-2	CAWSVSRAGELFF	TGTGCCTGGAGTGTTTCCCGCGCCGGGGAGCTGTTTTTT